The TCR beta chain described here comes from a study of T cells in Graves' hyperthyroidism and ophthalmopathy. Across the study: Staff took peripheral blood when the initial diagnosis was made, before any treatment began.

General study points: Most thyroid clonotypes that were expanded above 0.001 also turned up in blood. Progression to ophthalmopathy was predicted a median of about six months early.

In the ophthalmopathy cohort, Clinical Activity Score was at least 3, NOSPECS grade at least 4, and duration under 3 months. The CDR3 regions of TCR beta were amplified from RNA transcripts. Primed by the HTBI set, a first-round RT-PCR was run on the TCR CDR3. TCRdb reprocessed the multiplex PCR reads via MiXCR and lists one record per CDR3 protein. Among 450,000 to 550,000 distinct CDR3 sequences listed, roughly a quarter were seen once. Unmatched junction bases numbered 3, after V lost 4 bases and J lost 4 bases. The CDR3 runs to 13 residues. CDR1 MDHEN and CDR2 SYDVKM come from the germline V gene. Of note for this clonotype: Its specificity is unknown.

This sequence joins TRBV28 and TRBJ2-5; TRBD1 matches at 7 bases. What was sequenced was blood. The source is a woman younger than 45 with Graves' ophthalmopathy. CDR3 region: CASSYGDRETQYF. Written as DNA, the CDR3 is TGTGCCAGCAGTTACGGGGACAGAGAGACCCAGTACTTC.